The 18 T cell receptor beta chains reported below all come from one sample, sequenced in a study of T cells in Graves' hyperthyroidism and ophthalmopathy (dated by TCRdb to the late 2010s). To prepare the library, multiplex PCR was applied. The instrument given in TCRdb is Illumina HiSeq 2000. The TCR beta CDR3 regions were amplified from RNA transcripts. A first-round RT-PCR of the TCR CDR3 used the HTBI primer set with the Qiagen OneStep RT-PCR kit. TCRdb ran its own pipeline on the public reads, namely fastp trimming at Q25 and MiXCR clone calling, and kept in-frame beta chains. All rows with the same CDR3 protein become a single entry with the most common DNA and genes. The sample yields hundreds of thousands of distinct CDR3 sequences; around 15% were counted once. The ten biggest clones cover roughly 4.5% of the sample. Sequenced sample: blood. The source is a woman between 35 and 50 years old with Graves' ophthalmopathy.

The chain recombines TRBV6-4 with TRBJ2-1; unclear D gene. The V end was cut by 5 bases, the J end by 4 bases, with 9 bases between. Germline V gene lookup returns CDR1 MRHNA and CDR2 SNTAGT. The CDR3 covers 13 residues. The CDR3 region is CASSYYSYNEQFF. The CDR3 region has the DNA TGTGCCAGCAGTTATTACTCTTACAATGAGCAGTTCTTC.

This clonotype was seen a single time. Compared with germline, one end of the junction differs, possibly owing to a read error. This chain uses TRBV12-3 or TRBV12-4 with TRBJ2-2; 10 bases fit TRBD2. This CDR3 region has 15 residues. The CDR3 loop reads CASNLAGGNTGELFF. The CDR3 region has the DNA TGTGCCAGCAATTTAGCGGGAGGGAACACCGGGGAGCTGTTTTTT.

With regard to this clonotype: A read error may account for a junction end that differs from germline. The chain uses TRBV27 and TRBJ1-3; D uncertain. Germline CDR1 reads MNHEY; CDR2 reads SMNVEV (reference sequence). The CDR3 extends over 14 amino acids. The CDR3 protein is CAGSSPSSGNTIYF. The DNA for the CDR3 is TGTGCCGGCAGTTCCCCATCGTCTGGAAACACCATATATTTT.

This clonotype was seen at least ten times. The rearrangement uses TRBV5-1 and TRBJ2-5; D is unresolved. The CDR3 consists of 13 residues. Germline V gives CDR1 SGHRS, CDR2 YFSETQ. V was cut by 4 bases and J by 5 bases, with 12 bases left in between. The CDR3 coding sequence is TGCGCCAGCAGCCGCCGGACCAGGGAGACCCAGTACTTC. Its translation: CASSRRTRETQYF.

This clonotype came up many times. This chain connects TRBV28 to TRBJ2-7; weak D call: TRBD2 (5 bases). Germline V CDR1 and CDR2: MDHEN, SYDVKM. V dropped 0 bases and J dropped 7 bases, with 19 bases sitting between them. The CDR3 is 16 amino acids. CDR3: CASSLWPSQVSGEQYF. In nucleotides, the CDR3 is TGTGCCAGCAGTTTATGGCCTAGCCAAGTATCGGGAGAGCAGTACTTC.

The table lists this clonotype with a few counts. J is TRBJ2-6 and V is TRBV5-1; 10 bases match TRBD1. The CDR3 sequence is 19 residues long. CDR1 is SGHRS, CDR2 YFSETQ, per germline. Trimming cost V 4 bases and J 0 bases; bases outside gene matches: 10. Here the CDR3 DNA reads TGCGCCAGCAGCAGTCCCGGGACAGGGGCTCCCTCTGGGGCCAACGTCCTGACTTTC. Translation: CASSSPGTGAPSGANVLTF.

This clonotype turned up a few times. This sequence joins TRBV27 and TRBJ1-1; 9 positions agree with TRBD1. Germline CDR1 MNHEY, CDR2 SMNVEV (reference sequence). V trimming: 6 bases; J trimming: 0 bases; junction bases outside the gene matches: 2. CDR3 length equals 14 residues. The DNA for the CDR3 is TGTGCCAGCAGATGGACAGGGGTGAACACTGAAGCTTTCTTT. Protein product: CASRWTGVNTEAFF.

The gene calls are TRBV28 and TRBJ2-7; a weak D match, TRBD1 (6 bases). Germline CDR1 MDHEN, CDR2 SYDVKM. This CDR3 spans 14 amino acids. Trimming cost V 8 bases and J 3 bases, with 17 bases left between them. CDR3 nucleotides: TGTGCCAGCGGTGCGACAGGTCCTTACTACGAGCAGTACTTC. Its protein product is CASGATGPYYEQYF.

This clonotype was counted at least ten times. The V and J genes are TRBV27 and TRBJ1-2; D is ambiguous. The CDR3 totals 14 residues. CDR1 is MNHEY, CDR2 SMNVEV, per germline (reference sequence). Trimming cost V 5 bases and J 4 bases, with 14 bases left between them. The CDR3 DNA reads TGTGCCAGCAGTACCATATCGGCATTCTATGGCTACACCTTC. Translated: CASSTISAFYGYTF.

The CDR3 is CASSQDHGRPKTEAFF. The CDR3 DNA is TGCGCCAGCAGCCAAGATCATGGTCGACCGAAGACTGAAGCTTTCTTT. The J gene is TRBJ1-1, the V gene TRBV4-1; D is ambiguous. The CDR3 is made up of 16 amino acids. V gave up 0 bases and J gave up 5 bases, with 16 bases separating them. CDR1 and CDR2 (germline): MGHRA, YSYEKL.

Many counts were recorded for this clonotype. The rearrangement joins TRBV7-9 to TRBJ2-7; either TRBD1 or TRBD2 may supply D (5 bases each). The CDR3 totals 15 residues. The ends were cut back, 4 bases at V and 2 bases at J, with 15 bases in the middle. Per the germline V gene, CDR1 is SEHNR and CDR2 is FQNEAQ (reference sequence). CDR3 loop: CASSSLDWGTYEQYF. The CDR3 region has the DNA TGTGCCAGCAGCTCACTAGATTGGGGCACCTACGAGCAGTACTTC.

This clonotype was seen many times. The CDR3: CASSLGLDTETQYF. In DNA form, the CDR3 reads TGTGCCAGCAGTTTGGGACTAGATACGGAGACCCAGTACTTC. The chain combines TRBV12-3 or TRBV12-4 with TRBJ2-5, with TRBD2 matching over 8 bases. The CDR3 sequence is 14 residues long. Germline trimming cut 3 bases from V and 5 bases from J; bases unmatched to any gene: 5.

This clonotype has more than one count but fewer than ten. V usage is TRBV28 and J usage is TRBJ1-2; 7 positions match TRBD1. The CDR3 extends over 14 amino acids. V was clipped by 6 bases and J by 4 bases; unmatched bases: 8. Looked up from germline, CDR1 is MDHEN and CDR2 is SYDVKM. The chain's CDR3 is CASSPGDSAYGYTF. The CDR3 bases are TGTGCCAGCAGCCCCGGGGACAGCGCCTATGGCTACACCTTC.

This clonotype was observed many times. The chain has TRBV30 and TRBJ2-5, with TRBD2 identical over 8 bases. This CDR3 region has 16 residues. Germline V gene sequence: CDR1 GTSNPN, CDR2 SVGIG (reference sequence). Trimming cost V 1 base and J 1 base; bases outside gene matches: 8. The chain's CDR3 is CAWSARLARIQETQYF. DNA for the CDR3: TGTGCCTGGAGTGCGAGACTAGCGAGAATCCAAGAGACCCAGTACTTC.

This clonotype was detected many times. V usage is TRBV20-1 and J usage is TRBJ2-7; the match to TRBD1 covers 9 bases. The CDR3 length is 14 residues. The V gene's germline CDR1 is DFQATT and CDR2 SNEGSKA (reference sequence). V shed 6 bases and J 4 bases; nucleotides not matched to a gene: 10. The CDR3 coding sequence is TGCAGTGCGACCTCCGGGACAGGGATTTACGAGCAGTACTTC. Its protein is CSATSGTGIYEQYF.

With respect to this clonotype: Germline and junction disagree at one end, which may indicate a read error. CDR3 DNA sequence: TGTGCCAGCGGTTTACTTTTAGGGGGCGAAATCCGGGGCTACACCTTC. Its protein is CASGLLLGGEIRGYTF. The V and J genes are TRBV27 and TRBJ1-2; 7 positions match TRBD1. This CDR3 is 16 amino acids long. In germline, CDR1 is MNHEY, CDR2 SMNVEV (reference sequence).

CDR3 in amino acids: CASSYPRGDRAGNTIYF. As DNA, the CDR3 is TGTGCCAGCAGTTACCCGAGAGGGGACAGAGCTGGAAACACCATATATTTT. V gene TRBV12-3 or TRBV12-4 combines with J gene TRBJ1-3; TRBD1 matches 7 bases. This CDR3 has 17 amino acids. The ends lost 4 bases at V and 2 bases at J; junction bases unmatched: 11.

This clonotype was counted at least ten times. The chain joins TRBV20-1 to TRBJ2-7; D is unresolved. CDR1 DFQATT and CDR2 SNEGSKA come from the germline V gene (reference sequence). There are 14 residues in the CDR3. Trimming stripped 1 base from V and 5 bases from J, with 15 bases between. CDR3 bases: TGCAGTGCTAGAGGGGATTTGGGTGCCGACGAGCAGTACTTC. It codes for CSARGDLGADEQYF.